Sequencing of this TCR beta chain was carried out in a study of CD8 T cells in Susac syndrome. Reverse transcription of about 0.45 to 1 ug RNA was performed with random hexamers. immunoSEQ multiplex PCR amplified TCR beta CDR3 across 54 Vbeta, 13 Jbeta. Using its own MiXCR run on the immunoSEQ multiplex PCR reads, TCRdb lists one record per CDR3 protein. The profile shows about 300,000 distinct CDR3 sequences, approximately 81% of them singletons. The V end lost 1 base, the J end lost 4 bases, and 13 bases lay between the germline ends. Germline V gives CDR1 SEHNR, CDR2 FQNEAQ (reference sequence). This CDR3 has 15 residues. Sequencing targeted TCR beta in T cells from blood (CD8+ and CD4+). Multiple sclerosis controls were treatment-naive patients with stable or active relapsing-remitting disease. The TEMRA cells underwent FACS enrichment, while the CD8+ and CD4+ T cells underwent negative isolation.

The sequenced material came from CD8+ T cells from PBMCs. This receptor was obtained from a human donor with multiple sclerosis. V gene TRBV7-9 combines with J gene TRBJ2-5; weak D call: TRBD2 (5 bases). Here the CDR3 reads CASSLGRRPGETQYF. The DNA of the CDR3 is TGTGCCAGCAGCTTAGGGAGGCGACCAGGAGAGACCCAGTACTTC.